One and the same sample provided the 5 T cell receptor beta chains below, sequenced in a study of response to subunit inactivated influenza vaccine. TCRdb independently ran MiXCR on the RT-PCR reads; one entry per CDR3 protein. The table has roughly 500,000 distinct CDR3 sequences, about 25% seen once; the top ten hold 1.5% to 2%. The sample here was CD4+ T cells sorted from PBMCs, taken 4 to 6 days after vaccination. The receptors shown here come from a man aged 45-65 years who received an inactivated influenza vaccine.

The chain joins TRBV29-1 to TRBJ2-5, with D perhaps matching TRBD1 (6 bases). Trimming stripped 6 bases from V and 5 bases from J, with 16 bases between. From germline, CDR1 is SQVTM and CDR2 ANQGSEA. CDR3 length: 13 residues. For the CDR3, the DNA is TGCAGCGTCCCCCCCGGACAGCGGGAGACCCAGTACTTC. The encoded protein is CSVPPGQRETQYF.

The V gene is TRBV25-1, the J gene TRBJ1-2; D ambiguous. This CDR3 comprises 17 residues. The V end lost 1 base, the J end lost 0 bases, and 15 bases lay between the germline ends. From germline, CDR1 is MGHDK and CDR2 SYGVNS. The CDR3 DNA sequence: TGTGCCAGCAGTGAATCCGGGATCGCAGACACTAACTATGGCTACACCTTC. Translated: CASSESGIADTNYGYTF.

V is TRBV18 and J is TRBJ2-1, with unresolved D. The CDR3 is made up of 17 amino acids. Trimming shortened V by 2 bases and J by 0 bases, and 14 bases separated the two germline ends. Germline CDR1 reads KGHSH; CDR2 reads LQKENI. The CDR3 region is CASSPSLASSSYNEQFF. CDR3 bases: TGTGCCAGCTCACCAAGCTTAGCAAGCAGCTCCTACAATGAGCAGTTCTTC.

This clonotype showed up many times. The J gene is TRBJ1-1, the V gene TRBV10-3, with 10 bases matching TRBD1. CDR1 and CDR2 from the germline V gene are ENHRY and SYGVKD. The CDR3 consists of 15 residues. V lost 6 bases and J lost 4; bases outside the gene matches: 8. CDR3 in amino acids: CAIRPPGQGSTEAFF. CDR3 DNA: TGTGCCATCAGACCTCCGGGACAGGGGAGCACTGAAGCTTTCTTT.

CDR3 sequence reads: CASSLRGGTAKQETQYF. CDR3 DNA: TGTGCCAGCAGTTTAAGGGGTGGGACAGCTAAGCAAGAGACCCAGTACTTC. The gene calls are TRBV27 and TRBJ2-5; 7 nucleotides agree with TRBD1. The V gene end was trimmed by 2 bases and the J gene end by 2 bases; junction bases not matched to a gene: 11. Germline assignment: CDR1 MNHEY and CDR2 SMNVEV (reference sequence). The CDR3 extends over 17 amino acids.